The present T cell receptor beta chain was sequenced within a study of identical twins (TCRdb year 2016). For the study in its entirety: To test whether fetal clonotypes persist, the study used deep sequencing on TCR alpha and beta repertoires from monozygotic twins, unrelated adults of various ages, and cord blood. To rule out contamination, the twin experiments were replicated at different times with different library preparation protocols.

CDR1 and CDR2 (MNHNS, SASEGT) derive from the germline V gene. Germline trimming: 7 bases from V, 1 base from J; junction bases outside gene matches: 7. The CDR3 starts with the cysteine, ends with the phenylalanine, and has 15 residues. Only the CDR3 portion is preserved as DNA: 45 bases, with reading frame beginning at the first base. The method behind the library was 5' RACE. Sequenced on an Illumina HiSeq 2000. Template switching introduced a universal primer binding site; the final cDNA contained a unique molecular identifier, enabling accurate counting of TCR cDNA molecules. Specific primers in the conserved constant-segment region were used to synthesize first-strand cDNA for the TCR alpha and beta chains. To control for contamination, each cDNA library was double barcoded with a SMART-Mk sample barcode plus Illumina barcodes. Two successive PCR steps introduced TruSeq adapter sequences along with Illumina sample barcodes. The Illumina HiSeq platform was used with custom primers to sequence TCR alpha and beta cDNA libraries. In the paper's pipeline: Unique molecular identifiers were extracted from raw reads with MiGEC, and CDR3 positions were determined with MiXCR. For each individual, recombination models were inferred using an EM algorithm with the repgenHMM and IGoR tools. Shared clonotype analysis was performed with the tcR package in R, normalizing sharing by the product of cloneset sizes. To study raw recombination without the effects of thymic and clonal selection, out-of-frame nonproductive sequences were analyzed. Using fastp at Q25 and MiXCR, TCRdb reprocessed the public reads and kept productive beta chains. Every entry covers one CDR3 protein and lists the most common genes and DNA from its rows. The V and J calls here are based on TCRdb, not the publication. In this sample the table shows just under 550,000 distinct CDR3 sequences, roughly 15% of which occur a single time. Roughly 0.42% of the sample lies in the top ten.

Every donor in the study was a healthy Caucasian. Three pairs of female monozygotic twins, all aged roughly 18 to 29 years, were included in the twin cohort. Positive isolation kits from Invitrogen were used to isolate the CD4+ and CD8+ T cell populations. The research as a whole found: Abundant cord blood beta clonotypes had fewer insertions, young adult naive repertoires showed a similar but weaker trend, and memory repertoires showed no such trend. Zero-insertion analyses could be partly confounded by invariant T cells such as MAIT and iNKT, though diverse VJ usage argued against such confounding for most clonotypes. A weaker excess of twin sharing was found in beta out-of-frame sequences because the signal-to-noise ratio was lowered by fewer shared sequences. In monozygotic twins, recombination models systematically underestimated out-of-frame TCR alpha sharing, but the models matched the sharing seen between unrelated individuals. Because the same donors could not be followed over many years, the conclusions depended on cross-sectional statistical analysis. Compared with coincidental sharing between unrelated individuals, out-of-frame TCR alpha sequences shared between twins showed an excess of sequences with low generation probability.

This clonotype appeared once. Its antigen is currently not known. No clone much larger than this one lies a single base away; base qualities are absent. A further study also used this sample, focusing on yellow fever vaccine responses in identical twins. The second study also describes: According to the authors, the vaccine-induced T cell response in identical twins seemed to be partly convergent and partly specific to each individual. Focusing on identical twins, the study followed the T cell clones that responded to the vaccine, and did so with precision.

What was sequenced was CD4+ T cells sorted from blood. This receptor was identified in a woman under 30 in good health. This receptor chain uses TRBV6-1 and TRBJ1-5; a stretch of 7 junction bases matches TRBD1. The encoded CDR3 is CASTTLDRSNQPQHF. The DNA sequence follows: TGTGCCAGCACCACGTTGGACAGGAGCAATCAGCCCCAGCATTTT.